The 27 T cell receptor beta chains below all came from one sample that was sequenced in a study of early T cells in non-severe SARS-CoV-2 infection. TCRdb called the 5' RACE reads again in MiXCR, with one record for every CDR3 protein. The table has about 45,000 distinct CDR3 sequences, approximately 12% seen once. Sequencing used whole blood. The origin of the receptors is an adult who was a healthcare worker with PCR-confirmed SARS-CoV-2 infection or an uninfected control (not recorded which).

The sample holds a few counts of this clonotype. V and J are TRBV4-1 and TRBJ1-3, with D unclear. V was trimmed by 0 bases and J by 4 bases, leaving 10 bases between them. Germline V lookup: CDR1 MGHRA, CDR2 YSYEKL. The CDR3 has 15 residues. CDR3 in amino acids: CASSQDLGSGNTIYF. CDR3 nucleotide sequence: TGCGCCAGCAGCCAAGATCTCGGCAGCGGAAACACCATATATTTT.

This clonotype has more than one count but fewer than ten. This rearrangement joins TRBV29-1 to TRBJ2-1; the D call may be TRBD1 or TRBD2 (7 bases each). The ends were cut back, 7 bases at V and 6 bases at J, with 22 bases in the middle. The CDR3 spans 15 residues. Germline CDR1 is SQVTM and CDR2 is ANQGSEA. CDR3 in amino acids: CSARTGPSGGNEQFF. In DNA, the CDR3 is TGCAGCGCCAGGACAGGACCTAGCGGCGGCAATGAGCAGTTCTTC.

CDR3 residues: CASSLLRDTEAFF. As DNA, the CDR3 is TGTGCCAGCAGCCTGCTCAGGGACACTGAAGCTTTCTTT. The chain carries TRBV11-2 and TRBJ1-1, with a possible D match to TRBD1 (5 bases). The CDR3 length is 13 residues. V lost 5 bases to trimming and J lost 3 bases, with 10 bases between them. Germline V gene sequence: CDR1 SGHAT, CDR2 FQNNGV.

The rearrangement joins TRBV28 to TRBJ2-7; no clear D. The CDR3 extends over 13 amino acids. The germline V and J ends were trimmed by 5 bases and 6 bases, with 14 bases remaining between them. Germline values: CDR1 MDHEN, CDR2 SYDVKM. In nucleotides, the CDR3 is TGTGCCAGCAGTCAATCAATCAGGTCCGAGCAGTACTTC. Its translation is CASSQSIRSEQYF. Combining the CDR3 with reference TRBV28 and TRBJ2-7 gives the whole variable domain DVKVTQSSRYLVKRTGEKVFLECVQDMDHENMFWYRQDPGLGLRLIYFSYDVKMKEKGDIPEGYSVSREKKERFSLILESASTNQTSMYLCASSQSIRSEQYFGPGTRLTVT.

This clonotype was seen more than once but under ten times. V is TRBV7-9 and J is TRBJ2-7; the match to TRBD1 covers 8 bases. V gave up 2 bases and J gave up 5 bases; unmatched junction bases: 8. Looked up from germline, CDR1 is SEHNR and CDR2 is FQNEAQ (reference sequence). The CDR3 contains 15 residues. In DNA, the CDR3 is TGTGCCAGCAGCTTACTCAGGGGGCTTCGTGACGAGCAGTACTTC. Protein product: CASSLLRGLRDEQYF.

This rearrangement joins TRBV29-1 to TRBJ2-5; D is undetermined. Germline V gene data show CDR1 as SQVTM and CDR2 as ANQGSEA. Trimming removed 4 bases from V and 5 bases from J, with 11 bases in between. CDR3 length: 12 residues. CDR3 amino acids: CSVADFSETQYF. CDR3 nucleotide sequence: TGCAGCGTTGCGGATTTTTCGGAGACCCAGTACTTC.

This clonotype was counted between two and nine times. CDR3 sequence (DNA): TGCGCCAGCAGCCACCGGGCCTCCAATCAGCCCCAGCATTTT. Residues: CASSHRASNQPQHF. The gene calls are TRBV4-3 and TRBJ1-5; D is unresolved. Germline CDR1 and CDR2: LGHNA and YSLEER. V was pared by 3 bases and J by 3 bases, with 9 bases between. CDR3 length: 14 amino acids.

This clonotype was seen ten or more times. The DNA for the CDR3 is TGTGCCAGCTCACCCAGAGGGGGGAGGACCTATAATTCACCCCTCCACTTT. Translation: CASSPRGGRTYNSPLHF. This sequence joins TRBV18 and TRBJ1-6, with D perhaps matching TRBD1 (6 bases). Looked up from germline, CDR1 is KGHSH and CDR2 is LQKENI. Between the trimmed V and J ends, which lost 3 bases and 2 bases, there was a span of 14 bases. The CDR3 is 17 residues long.

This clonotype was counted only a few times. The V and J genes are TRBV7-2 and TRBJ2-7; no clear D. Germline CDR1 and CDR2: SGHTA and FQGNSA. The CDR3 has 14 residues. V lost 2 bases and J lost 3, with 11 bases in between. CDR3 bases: TGTGCCAGCAGCTTATCGGCAGAGCTCTACGAGCAGTACTTC. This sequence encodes CASSLSAELYEQYF. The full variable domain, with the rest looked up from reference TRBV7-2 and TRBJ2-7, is GAGVSQSPSNKVTEKGKDVELRCDPISGHTALYWYRQSLGQGLEFLIYFQGNSAPDKSGLPSDRFSAERTGGSVSTLTIQRTQQEDSAVYLCASSLSAELYEQYFGPGTRLTVT.

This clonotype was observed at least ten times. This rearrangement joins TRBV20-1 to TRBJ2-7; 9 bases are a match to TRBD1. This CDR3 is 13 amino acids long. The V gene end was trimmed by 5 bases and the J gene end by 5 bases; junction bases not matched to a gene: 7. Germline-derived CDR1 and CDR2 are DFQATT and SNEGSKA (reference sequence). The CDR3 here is CSAPGTGLHEQYF. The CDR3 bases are TGCAGTGCTCCCGGGACAGGGCTCCACGAGCAGTACTTC.

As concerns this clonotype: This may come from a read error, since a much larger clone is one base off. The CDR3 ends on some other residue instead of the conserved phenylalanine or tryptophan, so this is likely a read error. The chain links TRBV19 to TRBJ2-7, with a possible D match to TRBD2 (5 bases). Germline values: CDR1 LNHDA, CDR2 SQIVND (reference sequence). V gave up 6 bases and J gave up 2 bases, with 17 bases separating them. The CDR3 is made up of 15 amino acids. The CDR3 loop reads CASSPTPGDTYEQYI. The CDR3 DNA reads TGTGCCAGTAGCCCCACGCCCGGGGATACCTACGAGCAGTACATC.

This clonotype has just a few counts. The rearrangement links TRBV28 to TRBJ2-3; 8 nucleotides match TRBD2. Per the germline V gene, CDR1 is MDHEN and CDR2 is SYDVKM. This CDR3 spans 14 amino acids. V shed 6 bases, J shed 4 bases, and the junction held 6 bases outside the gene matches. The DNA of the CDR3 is TGTGCCAGCAGCCGCCCGGGAGGGGCAGATACGCAGTATTTT. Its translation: CASSRPGGADTQYF.

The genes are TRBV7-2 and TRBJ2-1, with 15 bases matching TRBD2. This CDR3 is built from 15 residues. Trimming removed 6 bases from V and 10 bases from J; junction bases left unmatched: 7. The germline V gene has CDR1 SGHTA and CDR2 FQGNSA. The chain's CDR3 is CASSFGLAGGQEQFF. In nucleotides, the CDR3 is TGTGCCAGCAGTTTCGGACTAGCGGGAGGGCAGGAGCAGTTCTTC.

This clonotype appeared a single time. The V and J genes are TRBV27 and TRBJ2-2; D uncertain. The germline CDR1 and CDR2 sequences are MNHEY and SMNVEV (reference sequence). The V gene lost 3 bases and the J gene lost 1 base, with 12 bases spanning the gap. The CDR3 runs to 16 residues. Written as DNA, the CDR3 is TGTGCCAGCAGTTTCTGGGGAACCCTGAACACCGGGGAGCTGTTTTTT. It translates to CASSFWGTLNTGELFF.

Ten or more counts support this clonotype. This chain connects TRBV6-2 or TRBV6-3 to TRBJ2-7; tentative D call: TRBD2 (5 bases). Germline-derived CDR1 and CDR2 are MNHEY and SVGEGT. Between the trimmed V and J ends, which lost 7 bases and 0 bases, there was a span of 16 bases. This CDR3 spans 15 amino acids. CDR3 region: CASTQPTRTSYEQYF. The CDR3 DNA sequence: TGTGCCAGCACTCAACCCACTAGAACCTCCTACGAGCAGTACTTC.

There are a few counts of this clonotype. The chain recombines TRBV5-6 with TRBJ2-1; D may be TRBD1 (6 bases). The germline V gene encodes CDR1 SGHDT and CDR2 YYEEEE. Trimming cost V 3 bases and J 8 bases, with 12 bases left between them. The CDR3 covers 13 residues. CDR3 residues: CASSSQGFYEQFF. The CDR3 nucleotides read TGTGCCAGCAGCTCACAGGGTTTCTATGAGCAGTTCTTC.

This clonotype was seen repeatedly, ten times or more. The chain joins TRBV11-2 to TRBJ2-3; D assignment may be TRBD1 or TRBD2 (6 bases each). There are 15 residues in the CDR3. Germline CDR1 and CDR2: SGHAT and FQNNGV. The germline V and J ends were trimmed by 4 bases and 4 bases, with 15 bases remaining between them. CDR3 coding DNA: TGTGCCAGCAGCTCCTCCCCGGGGGCCGCAGATACGCAGTATTTT. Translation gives CASSSSPGAADTQYF.

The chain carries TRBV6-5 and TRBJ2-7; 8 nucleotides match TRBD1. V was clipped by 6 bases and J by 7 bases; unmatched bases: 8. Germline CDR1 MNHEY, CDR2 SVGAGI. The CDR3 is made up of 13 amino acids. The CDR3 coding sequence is TGTGCCAGCAGAAAGGGACAGGCCCCGGAGCAGTACTTC. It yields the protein CASRKGQAPEQYF.

CDR3 protein: CSVEVGGSGFEQYF. The CDR3 DNA is TGCAGCGTTGAAGTGGGCGGGAGTGGGTTCGAGCAGTACTTC. The V call is TRBV29-1, the J call TRBJ2-7, with TRBD2 identical over 7 bases. This CDR3 is 14 amino acids long. Trimming took 1 base from V and 6 from J; bases not matched to a gene: 9. Germline V gives CDR1 SQVTM, CDR2 ANQGSEA.

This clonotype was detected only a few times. CDR3 sequence: CASRPYRGADEQFF. DNA for the CDR3: TGTGCCAGCAGACCTTACAGGGGAGCGGATGAGCAGTTCTTC. This rearrangement joins TRBV12-3 or TRBV12-4 to TRBJ2-1; 7 bases line up with TRBD1. There are 14 residues in the CDR3. J was trimmed by 8 bases and V by 6 bases; bases with no gene match: 10.

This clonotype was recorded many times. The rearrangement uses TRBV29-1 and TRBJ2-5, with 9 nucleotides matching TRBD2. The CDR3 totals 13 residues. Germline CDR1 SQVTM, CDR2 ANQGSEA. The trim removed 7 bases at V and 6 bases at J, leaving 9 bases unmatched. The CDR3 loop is CSALAGNRKTQYF. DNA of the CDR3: TGCAGCGCACTAGCGGGTAACAGAAAGACCCAGTACTTC.

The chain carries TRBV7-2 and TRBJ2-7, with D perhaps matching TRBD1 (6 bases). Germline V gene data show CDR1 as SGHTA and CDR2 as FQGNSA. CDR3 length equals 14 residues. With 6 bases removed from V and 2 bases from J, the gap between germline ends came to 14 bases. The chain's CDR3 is CASSHGTLAYEQYF. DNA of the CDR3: TGTGCCAGCAGTCACGGGACACTAGCCTACGAGCAGTACTTC.

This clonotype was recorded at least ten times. CDR3 sequence reads: CASSLPGVGANVLTF. The DNA for the CDR3 is TGTGCCAGCAGCTTACCAGGGGTTGGGGCCAACGTCCTGACTTTC. The rearrangement joins TRBV7-9 to TRBJ2-6; a weak D match, TRBD1 (6 bases). CDR3 length: 15 residues. The germline gives CDR1 SEHNR, CDR2 FQNEAQ (reference sequence). With 2 bases removed from V and 3 bases from J, the gap between germline ends came to 8 bases.

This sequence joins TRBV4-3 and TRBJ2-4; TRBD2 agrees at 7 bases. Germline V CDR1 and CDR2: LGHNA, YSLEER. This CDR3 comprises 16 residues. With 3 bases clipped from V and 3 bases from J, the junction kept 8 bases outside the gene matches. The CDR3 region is CASSQAREVVKNIQYF. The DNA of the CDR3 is TGCGCCAGCAGCCAGGCCCGGGAGGTGGTCAAAAACATTCAGTACTTC.

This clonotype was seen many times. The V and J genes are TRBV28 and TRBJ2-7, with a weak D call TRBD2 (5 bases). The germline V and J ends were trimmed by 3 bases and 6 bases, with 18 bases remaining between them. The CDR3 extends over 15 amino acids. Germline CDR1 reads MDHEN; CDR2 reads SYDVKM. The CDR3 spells CASSFPGLYVGEQYF. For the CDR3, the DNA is TGTGCCAGCAGTTTTCCGGGATTGTACGTTGGCGAGCAGTACTTC.

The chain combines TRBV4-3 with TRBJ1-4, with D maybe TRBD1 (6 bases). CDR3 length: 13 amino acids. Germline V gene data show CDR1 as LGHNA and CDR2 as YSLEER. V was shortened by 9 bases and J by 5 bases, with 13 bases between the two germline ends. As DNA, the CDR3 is TGCGCCAGTTCGGACAGAGAGAATGAAAAACTGTTTTTT. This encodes CASSDRENEKLFF.

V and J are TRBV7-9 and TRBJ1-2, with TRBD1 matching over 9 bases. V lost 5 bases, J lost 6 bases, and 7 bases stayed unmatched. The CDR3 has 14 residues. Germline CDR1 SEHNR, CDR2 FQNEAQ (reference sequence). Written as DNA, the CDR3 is TGTGCCAGCAGCAGTATCGGACAGGGGAATGGCTACACCTTC. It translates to CASSSIGQGNGYTF.